This TCR beta chain was identified during a study of blood T cells in healthy people across ages (dated by TCRdb to about 2015). Study-level background: In model experiments, template switching captured about one uniquely barcoded TCR beta cDNA molecule for every two T cells. Age-related changes in TCR beta repertoire diversity were measured in the study by deep sequencing normalized with unique cDNA molecular identifiers. The donors were split into four age groups: young (average around 15 years), middle-aged (39), aged (over 55) and long-lived (roughly 88). To avoid experimental bias, donors of different ages were distributed randomly across sequencing lanes. Two additional independent replicas of 1 million unique cDNA reads from the same blood draw were analyzed for two donors (one aged 18 to 30 and one aged 80 or older).

Concerning this clonotype itself: No cognate antigen has been identified for it. Without the conserved terminal phenylalanine or tryptophan, this CDR3 likely stems from a read error.

Donors were about 36 systemically healthy Caucasian individuals from Russia aged roughly 6 to 100 years. Ten milliliters of peripheral blood were collected from each donor into EDTA-treated Vacutainer tubes. Ficoll-Paque density-gradient centrifugation was used to isolate PBMCs, with at least 6.5 million obtained per sample. Total RNA was extracted from PBMCs with Trizol reagent, with at least 6 micrograms obtained per sample. For every donor, flow cytometry on a PBMC aliquot measured the percentage of naive CD45RAhigh/CD27high T cells. Beyond this particular receptor, the publication reports: Observed TCR beta diversity correlated strongly with the percentage of naive T cells measured by flow cytometry. Because profiling used bulk unsorted PBMCs, naive and antigen-experienced compartments could not be compared conclusively. Compared with the aged group, the long-lived group had more naive CD4+ T cells, fewer expanded clones and increased TCR diversity, a pattern suggesting age selection. Estimates of total diversity based on one million sequenced T cells were considered lower bounds and underestimates. Observed TCR beta diversity per million T cells fell roughly linearly with age, and a significant reduction was already apparent by age around 40. Because the CMV infection status of the donors was unknown, age-related changes in expanded clonotypes may potentially have been confounded.

Trimming at the junction amounts to 0 bases on V and 2 bases on J, and the germline ends lie 13 bases apart. Inclusive of both ends, the CDR3 amounts to 16 amino acids. The retained sequence is limited to the CDR3, 48 bases, with the frame set at the first base. Reading the germline V gene gives CDR1 SGHRS and CDR2 YFSETQ. Library preparation employed 5' RACE. The run used an Illumina HiSeq 2500. A second PCR of 7 to 11 cycles was run with a J-beta primer mix and a sample-barcoded 5' primer. Each TCR beta cDNA molecule received a unique molecular identifier from a template-switch 5' adaptor carrying 12 random nucleotides. At least 2.5 million CDR3-containing paired-end reads were obtained from each sample. First-strand cDNA was synthesized from all RNA with the Mint cDNA synthesis kit, primed by a TRBC-specific oligonucleotide. After uracil-DNA glycosylase treatment, a first 18-cycle PCR used universal primers M1SS and BC2_uni_R on all cDNA. Processing in the source paper ran as follows. For normalization, 1 million high-quality reads were randomly selected from each sample, with every read carrying a distinct molecular identifier. Reads with shared molecular identifiers were discarded instead of being binned into consensus sequences. MiTCR, set to a Q25 quality threshold and the strictest error-elimination algorithm, was used for CDR3 identification, clonotype clustering and error correction. Lower-bound total TCR beta diversity was estimated with a nonparametric unseen species model using Euler transformation. The public reads were quality trimmed at Q25 with fastp and then assembled into clones with MiXCR by TCRdb, keeping productive beta chains. CDR3 protein duplicates are merged, each entry listing the most common genes and DNA. These V and J calls rely on TCRdb rather than the paper's analysis. A total of 1 million to 1.2 million distinct CDR3 sequences appear in this sample, roughly two fifths of them only once. The ten largest clones capture around 13% of the sample.

Sequencing used blood. This receptor was taken from a man younger than 35 in good health. Recombination connected TRBV5-1 to TRBJ2-3, with a tentative D gene TRBD2 over 5 matching bases. The CDR3 has the sequence CASSLGVSGITDTQYI. The nucleotide sequence is given as TGCGCCAGCAGCTTGGGGGTGAGCGGAATCACAGATACGCAGTATATT.